This is a list of T cell receptor beta chains from one sample in a study of blood T cell repertoires in COVID-19. Only in-frame clones appear in the TCRdb table, and some are missing; sequencing was by immunoSEQ multiplex PCR. This sample has tens of thousands of clones, with around 92% found just once. The sequenced material came from peripheral blood. These receptors were collected from a man between 60 and 70 years old with acute or convalescent COVID-19. Each CDR3 is given with its conserved first and last residue. The D gene is left open where the match is weak. Not every row has a clone size; where given, it reads once, few, many or a size class.

J gene: TRBJ2-1
V gene: TRBV7-2
clone size: NA
D gene: NA
CDR3 DNA: TGTGCCAGCAGTCGTACAGGGAGTGGTTACAATGAGCAGTTCTTC
CDR3 protein: CASSRTGSGYNEQFF

J gene: TRBJ1-4
V gene: TRBV9
clone size: NA
D gene: TRBD1
CDR3 DNA: TGTGCCAGCAGCGCCCGGACAGGGGGCGGCGAAAAACTGTTTTTT
CDR3 protein: CASSARTGGGEKLFF

J gene: TRBJ1-2
V gene: TRBV2
clone size: NA
D gene: TRBD1
CDR3 DNA: TGTGCCAGCAGCGCGGGACAGGCGAACTATGGCTACACCTTC
CDR3 protein: CASSAGQANYGYTF

J gene: TRBJ2-1
V gene: TRBV9
clone size: NA
D gene: TRBD2
CDR3 DNA: TGTGCCAGCAGCGCGCCTAAAGGGGGGCTAGCGGGAGATTATAGGTCCTACAATGAGCAGTTCTTC
CDR3 protein: CASSAPKGGLAGDYRSYNEQFF

J gene: TRBJ1-4
V gene: TRBV19
clone size: NA
D gene: TRBD1
CDR3 DNA: TGTGCCAGTAGTATTTCCAGGGGGAACGAAAAACTGTTTTTT
CDR3 protein: CASSISRGNEKLFF

J gene: TRBJ1-3
V gene: TRBV7-9
clone size: NA
D gene: NA
CDR3 DNA: TGTGCCAGCAGCCCCCTCGGGACATCTGGAAACACCATATATTTT
CDR3 protein: CASSPLGTSGNTIYF

J gene: TRBJ2-7
V gene: TRBV7-2
clone size: NA
D gene: NA
CDR3 DNA: TGTGCCAGCAGCTTCCAGGGGGATGGGAGGGAGCAGTACTTC
CDR3 protein: CASSFQGDGREQYF

J gene: TRBJ2-5
V gene: TRBV24-1
clone size: NA
D gene: TRBD1
CDR3 DNA: TGTGCCACCAGTGACCCTCACAGGGGTAAAGAGACCCAGTACTTC
CDR3 protein: CATSDPHRGKETQYF

J gene: TRBJ2-5
V gene: TRBV28
clone size: NA
D gene: NA
CDR3 DNA: TGTGCCGGCTCCCCCCAGGGAACGGAGACCCAGTACTTC
CDR3 protein: CAGSPQGTETQYF

J gene: TRBJ1-1
V gene: TRBV7-2
clone size: NA
D gene: NA
CDR3 DNA: TGTGCCAGCAGCCCGCGTGGAGGACAGTGGGCTGAAGCTTTCTTT
CDR3 protein: CASSPRGGQWAEAFF

J gene: TRBJ2-2
V gene: TRBV7-2
clone size: NA
D gene: NA
CDR3 DNA: TGTGCCAGCAGGAGGGGGGGCGTAGAAAACACCGGGGAGCTGTTTTTT
CDR3 protein: CASRRGGVENTGELFF

J gene: TRBJ2-3
V gene: TRBV5-4
clone size: NA
D gene: TRBD1
CDR3 DNA: TGTGCCAGCAGCGGGCCCGGGACAGCTAGTGATACGCAGTATTTT
CDR3 protein: CASSGPGTASDTQYF

J gene: TRBJ1-1
V gene: TRBV19
clone size: NA
D gene: TRBD1
CDR3 DNA: TGTGCCAGTAGTATATCTGGACAGGGGGCTTTCACTGAAGCTTTCTTT
CDR3 protein: CASSISGQGAFTEAFF

J gene: TRBJ2-1
V gene: TRBV9
clone size: NA
D gene: TRBD2
CDR3 DNA: TGTGCCAGCAGCGAGACTAGCGGTACAGGCTACAATGAGCAGTTCTTC
CDR3 protein: CASSETSGTGYNEQFF

J gene: TRBJ2-3
V gene: TRBV29-1
clone size: NA
D gene: TRBD2
CDR3 DNA: TGCAGCGTTGATGGACTAGCGGGAGGTCTCAGCACAGATACGCAGTATTTT
CDR3 protein: CSVDGLAGGLSTDTQYF

J gene: TRBJ2-2
V gene: TRBV12-3/TRBV12-4
clone size: NA
D gene: NA
CDR3 DNA: TGTGCCAGCAGTTTTATCGGGACCGGGGAGCTGTTTTTT
CDR3 protein: CASSFIGTGELFF

J gene: TRBJ1-1
V gene: TRBV6-5
clone size: NA
D gene: TRBD1
CDR3 DNA: TGTGCCAGCACCCCACCGACAGGGGGCAGAAATGAAGCTTTCTTT
CDR3 protein: CASTPPTGGRNEAFF

J gene: TRBJ2-1
V gene: TRBV5-4
clone size: NA
D gene: TRBD2
CDR3 DNA: TGTGCCAGCAGCTTGGGCGGGAGCTCCTACAATGAGCAGTTCTTC
CDR3 protein: CASSLGGSSYNEQFF

J gene: TRBJ1-1
V gene: TRBV5-1
clone size: NA
D gene: NA
CDR3 DNA: TGCGCCAGCAGCCCTTTGCAGGGGATGAACACTGAAGCTTTCTTT
CDR3 protein: CASSPLQGMNTEAFF

J gene: TRBJ2-1
V gene: TRBV9
clone size: NA
D gene: NA
CDR3 DNA: TGTGCCAGCAGCGTCCGACCGTCGGGGGAGCAGTTCTTC
CDR3 protein: CASSVRPSGEQFF

J gene: TRBJ2-2
V gene: TRBV11-3
clone size: NA
D gene: NA
CDR3 DNA: TGTGCCAGCAGCTCGGCGGGGCAGGGATACACCGGGGAGCTGTTTTTT
CDR3 protein: CASSSAGQGYTGELFF

J gene: TRBJ1-1
V gene: TRBV10-3
clone size: NA
D gene: TRBD1
CDR3 DNA: TGTGCCATCAGGGGGGACAGGGGTATCACTGAAGCTTTCTTT
CDR3 protein: CAIRGDRGITEAFF

J gene: TRBJ2-3
V gene: TRBV6-2/TRBV6-3
clone size: NA
D gene: TRBD1
CDR3 DNA: TGTGCCAGCAGTCAATACAGGGGTGGCACAGATACGCAGTATTTT
CDR3 protein: CASSQYRGGTDTQYF

J gene: TRBJ1-1
V gene: TRBV30
clone size: NA
D gene: NA
CDR3 DNA: TGTGCCTGGAGCCTTATGAACACTGAAGCTTTCTTT
CDR3 protein: CAWSLMNTEAFF

J gene: TRBJ2-3
V gene: TRBV4-2
clone size: NA
D gene: NA
CDR3 DNA: TGTGCCAGCAGCCAAGGGGAAGGAATTCGGGACTCCACGCAGTATTTT
CDR3 protein: CASSQGEGIRDSTQYF

J gene: TRBJ1-4
V gene: TRBV5-1
clone size: NA
D gene: NA
CDR3 DNA: TGCGCCAGCAGCTTGCTTACAGGGCGGTATGAAAAACTGTTTTTT
CDR3 protein: CASSLLTGRYEKLFF

J gene: TRBJ2-5
V gene: TRBV30
clone size: NA
D gene: TRBD1
CDR3 DNA: TGTGCCTGGAGTCTCGACAGGGGGCTGGAGACCCAGTACTTC
CDR3 protein: CAWSLDRGLETQYF

J gene: TRBJ1-3
V gene: TRBV4-2
clone size: few
D gene: NA
CDR3 DNA: TGTGCCAGCAGCCCCGGGACTTCCCGGAGCTCTGGAAACACCATATATTTT
CDR3 protein: CASSPGTSRSSGNTIYF

J gene: TRBJ2-7
V gene: TRBV28
clone size: NA
D gene: TRBD2
CDR3 DNA: TGTGCCACCAGCGGGGACGAGCAGTACTTC
CDR3 protein: CATSGDEQYF

J gene: TRBJ1-4
V gene: TRBV28
clone size: NA
D gene: NA
CDR3 DNA: TGTGCCAGCAGTCCTTTAAGGGGGACGGCTAATGAAAAACTGTTTTTT
CDR3 protein: CASSPLRGTANEKLFF

J gene: TRBJ2-2
V gene: TRBV7-2
clone size: NA
D gene: TRBD1
CDR3 DNA: TGTGCCAGCAGCTCGGACAGGGCTAACACCGGGGAGCTGTTTTTT
CDR3 protein: CASSSDRANTGELFF

J gene: TRBJ2-3
V gene: TRBV6-6
clone size: NA
D gene: NA
CDR3 DNA: TGTGCCAGCAGTTACGTCCGGACAGATACGCAGTATTTT
CDR3 protein: CASSYVRTDTQYF

J gene: TRBJ2-2
V gene: TRBV5-4
clone size: NA
D gene: NA
CDR3 DNA: TGTGCCAGCAGCTTGGATCGAGGGCCTTACACCGGGGAGCTGTTTTTT
CDR3 protein: CASSLDRGPYTGELFF

J gene: TRBJ2-3
V gene: TRBV20-1
clone size: NA
D gene: TRBD2
CDR3 DNA: TGCAGTGCTAGTCAACTAGCGGGAGCCTCTAGCCTCACAGATACGCAGTATTTT
CDR3 protein: CSASQLAGASSLTDTQYF

J gene: TRBJ2-4
V gene: TRBV11-2
clone size: NA
D gene: TRBD2
CDR3 DNA: TGTGCCAGCAGCTACCCCCCAGGGCGGGAGGGGGGAGCCAAAAACATTCAGTACTTC
CDR3 protein: CASSYPPGREGGAKNIQYF

J gene: TRBJ2-1
V gene: TRBV29-1
clone size: NA
D gene: TRBD2
CDR3 DNA: TGCAGCGCAGTCCCTCTAGCGGACAATGAGCAGTTCTTC
CDR3 protein: CSAVPLADNEQFF

J gene: TRBJ1-1
V gene: TRBV6-5
clone size: NA
D gene: TRBD1
CDR3 DNA: TGTGCCAGCAGTTCGGGACAGCCGAACACTGAAGCTTTCTTT
CDR3 protein: CASSSGQPNTEAFF

J gene: TRBJ2-1
V gene: TRBV24-1
clone size: NA
D gene: TRBD2
CDR3 DNA: TGTGCCACCAGTGATTCCCGGACTAGCGGACTCCACAATGAGCAGTTCTTC
CDR3 protein: CATSDSRTSGLHNEQFF

J gene: TRBJ2-7
V gene: TRBV4-2
clone size: NA
D gene: TRBD1
CDR3 DNA: TGTGCCAGCAGCCGAGACAGGGTTGGCTACGAGCAGTACTTC
CDR3 protein: CASSRDRVGYEQYF

J gene: TRBJ1-1
V gene: TRBV19
clone size: NA
D gene: TRBD1
CDR3 DNA: TGTGCCAGTACCACAACCGGGACAGATAACACTGAAGCTTTCTTT
CDR3 protein: CASTTTGTDNTEAFF

J gene: TRBJ2-1
V gene: TRBV21-1
clone size: NA
D gene: NA
CDR3 DNA: TGTGCCAGCAGCAAAGCTGTGACTAGCGGGGCCGGGCCGGACGAGCAGTTCTTC
CDR3 protein: CASSKAVTSGAGPDEQFF

J gene: TRBJ1-1
V gene: TRBV27
clone size: once
D gene: NA
CDR3 DNA: TGTGCCAGCAGCTCTCCCCTTGACACTGAAGCTTTCTTT
CDR3 protein: CASSSPLDTEAFF

J gene: TRBJ2-7
V gene: TRBV4-3
clone size: NA
D gene: NA
CDR3 DNA: TGCGCCAGCAGCCAAGAATCCGGAGACTCGTACGAGCAGTACTTC
CDR3 protein: CASSQESGDSYEQYF

J gene: TRBJ1-2
V gene: TRBV7-2
clone size: NA
D gene: TRBD1
CDR3 DNA: TGTGCCAGCAGCCGGGACAGTCGGAACTATGGCTACACCTTC
CDR3 protein: CASSRDSRNYGYTF

J gene: TRBJ1-2
V gene: TRBV4-3
clone size: NA
D gene: NA
CDR3 DNA: TGCGCCAGCAGCCAAAAACCCTCCCACGGGGAGGGTGGCTATGGCTACACCTTC
CDR3 protein: CASSQKPSHGEGGYGYTF